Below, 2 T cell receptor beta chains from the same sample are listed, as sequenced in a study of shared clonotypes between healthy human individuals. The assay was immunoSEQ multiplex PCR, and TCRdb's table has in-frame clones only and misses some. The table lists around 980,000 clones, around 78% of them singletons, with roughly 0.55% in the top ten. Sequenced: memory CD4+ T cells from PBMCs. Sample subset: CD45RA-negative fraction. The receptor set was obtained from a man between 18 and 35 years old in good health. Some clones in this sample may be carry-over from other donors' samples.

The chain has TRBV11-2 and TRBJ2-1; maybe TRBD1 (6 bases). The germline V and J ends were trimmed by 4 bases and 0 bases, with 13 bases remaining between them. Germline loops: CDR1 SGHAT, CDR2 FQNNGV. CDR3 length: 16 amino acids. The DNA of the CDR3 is TGTGCCAGCAGCTACCCCGGGACATACTCCTACAATGAGCAGTTCTTC. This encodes CASSYPGTYSYNEQFF.

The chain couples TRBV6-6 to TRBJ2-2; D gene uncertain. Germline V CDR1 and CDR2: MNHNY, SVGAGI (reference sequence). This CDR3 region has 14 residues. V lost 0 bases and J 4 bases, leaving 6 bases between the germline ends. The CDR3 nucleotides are TGTGCCAGCAGTTACTCGAGTGGCACCGGGGAGCTGTTTTTT. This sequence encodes CASSYSSGTGELFF.